One and the same sample provided the 9 T cell receptor beta chains below, sequenced in a study of blood T cell repertoires in COVID-19. Libraries were prepared by immunoSEQ multiplex PCR; TCRdb keeps only in-frame clonotypes and omits some of them. The data show about 230,000 clones, with about nine tenths seen just once and roughly 12% held by the top ten. The sequencing sample was made of peripheral blood. The receptors shown here come from a man in his fifties with COVID-19, enrolled during active disease.

J is TRBJ1-5 and V is TRBV5-8; weak D call: TRBD1 (5 bases). The CDR3 sequence is 13 residues long. Per germline, CDR1 SGHTS and CDR2 YDEGEE. The ends were cut back, 3 bases at V and 5 bases at J, with 9 bases in the middle. The CDR3 sequence: CASSYGRDQPQHF. CDR3 sequence (DNA): TGTGCCAGCAGCTATGGCAGGGATCAGCCCCAGCATTTT.

The V gene is TRBV7-9, the J gene TRBJ1-2; a weak D match, TRBD1 (5 bases). Trimming removed 1 base from V and 4 bases from J, with 10 bases in between. CDR1 and CDR2 from the germline V gene are SEHNR and FQNEAQ (reference sequence). There are 14 residues in the CDR3. CDR3 sequence: CASSLGQGPYGYTF. CDR3 sequence (DNA): TGTGCCAGCAGCTTAGGGCAGGGCCCCTATGGCTACACCTTC. The full variable domain, rest sourced from reference TRBV7-9 and TRBJ1-2, is DTGVSQNPRHKITKRGQNVTFRCDPISEHNRLYWYRQTLGQGPEFLTYFQNEAQLEKSRLLSDRFSAERPKGSFSTLEIQRTEQGDSAMYLCASSLGQGPYGYTFGSGTRLTVV.

This clone was found once. V and J are TRBV25-1 and TRBJ2-1; a weak D match, TRBD1 (6 bases). The germline CDR1 and CDR2 sequences are MGHDK and SYGVNS. The CDR3 contains 16 residues. V was shortened by 3 bases and J by 3 bases, with 15 bases between the two germline ends. The CDR3 loop is CASSDILGGFYNEQFF. CDR3 in DNA: TGTGCCAGCAGTGATATCTTAGGGGGATTCTACAATGAGCAGTTCTTC.

The rearrangement uses TRBV27 and TRBJ2-3; possible D gene TRBD1, 6 bases. Germline CDR1 reads MNHEY; CDR2 reads SMNVEV (reference sequence). Trimming removed 5 bases from V and 4 bases from J, with 7 bases in between. The CDR3 is 12 residues long. CDR3 DNA: TGTGCCAGCAGTCACAGGGCAGATACGCAGTATTTT. Residues: CASSHRADTQYF.

This chain links TRBV5-1 with TRBJ2-7; D is possibly TRBD1 (6 bases). Trimming took off 0 bases at V and 5 bases at J, with 21 bases between the two ends. Germline assignment: CDR1 SGHRS and CDR2 YFSETQ. This CDR3 spans 17 amino acids. The CDR3 DNA is TGCGCCAGCAGCTTGGACCTGATCCAGGCCTCAGGGGACGAGCAGTACTTC. Protein product: CASSLDLIQASGDEQYF. Combining the CDR3 with reference TRBV5-1 and TRBJ2-7 gives the whole variable domain KAGVTQTPRYLIKTRGQQVTLSCSPISGHRSVSWYQQTPGQGLQFLFEYFSETQRNKGNFPGRFSGRQFSNSRSEMNVSTLELGDSALYLCASSLDLIQASGDEQYFGPGTRLTVT.

This chain links TRBV7-9 with TRBJ1-6; no reliable D call. This CDR3 comprises 14 residues. Trimming cost V 9 bases and J 6 bases, with 15 bases left between them. Germline V lookup: CDR1 SEHNR, CDR2 FQNEAQ (reference sequence). The CDR3 is CASSISGFNSPLHF. The CDR3 DNA follows: TGTGCCAGTTCTATCTCGGGTTTTAATTCACCCCTCCACTTT.

The chain joins TRBV2 to TRBJ1-1; no clear D gene. Trimming left V 7 bases short and J 6 bases short, with 15 bases between. Germline lookup yields CDR1 SNHLY and CDR2 FYNNEI. The CDR3 extends over 13 amino acids. CDR3 protein: CASKETAGAEAFF. In DNA form, the CDR3 reads TGTGCCAGCAAGGAAACCGCCGGGGCTGAAGCTTTCTTT. Supplemented by reference TRBV2 and TRBJ1-1, the full variable domain reads EPEVTQTPSHQVTQMGQEVILRCVPISNHLYFYWYRQILGQKVEFLVSFYNNEISEKSEIFDDQFSVERPDGSNFTLKIRSTKLEDSAMYFCASKETAGAEAFFGQGTRLTVV.

The chain joins TRBV10-2 to TRBJ2-5; TRBD1 matches 9 bases. CDR1 WSHSY and CDR2 SAAADI come from the germline V gene. V lost 6 bases and J lost 5; bases outside the gene matches: 7. The CDR3 totals 14 residues. The CDR3, as DNA: TGCGCCAGCAGCCTACAGGGGGCTACTGAGACCCAGTACTTC. Its protein product is CASSLQGATETQYF.

This chain uses TRBV2 with TRBJ2-7, with 7 bases fitting TRBD1. Germline CDR1 SNHLY, CDR2 FYNNEI. V gave up 6 bases and J gave up 0 bases; unmatched junction bases: 8. The CDR3 runs 15 residues. The CDR3, as DNA: TGTGCCAGCAGAGTGGACAGGTTGTCCTCCTACGAGCAGTACTTC. Translated, it gives CASRVDRLSSYEQYF.